The rows below give T cell receptor beta chains drawn from one sample of a study of shared clonotypes between healthy human individuals. Clones were sequenced by immunoSEQ multiplex PCR, and TCRdb holds only the in-frame ones, with some missing. Counted here are hundreds of thousands of clones, 80% to 95% occurring once; the ten biggest clones make up about 24%. Sequences were obtained from naive CD8+ T cells sorted from blood. The receptors were gathered from a man aged 30-40 years in good health. Each CDR3 is given with its conserved first and last residue. Each record gives: clone size, J gene, D gene, V gene, CDR3 protein, CDR3 DNA. D genes are given only for firm matches. Where a row states a size, it is once, few, many or the class of an expanded clone; other rows omit it.

>NA|TRBJ2-2|TRBD2|TRBV29-1
CSCLGGGRADTGELFF
TGCAGCTGCCTTGGGGGCGGGAGGGCCGACACCGGGGAGCTGTTTTTT
>few|TRBJ1-5|NA|TRBV27
CASSLMGPSQPQHF
TGTGCCAGCAGTTTAATGGGGCCAAGTCAGCCCCAGCATTTT
>NA|TRBJ2-7|TRBD2|TRBV6-5
CASSSPDSGSLEQYF
TGTGCCAGCAGTTCCCCCGACAGCGGGAGCTTAGAGCAGTACTTC
>NA|TRBJ2-2|TRBD2|TRBV6-5
CASSYSRGAGTGELFF
TGTGCCAGCAGTTACTCGCGGGGGGCAGGGACCGGGGAGCTGTTTTTT
>NA|TRBJ2-3|NA|TRBV6-4
CASSDIGGGTDTQYF
TGTGCCAGCAGTGACATTGGGGGTGGCACAGATACGCAGTATTTT
>NA|TRBJ2-1|NA|TRBV11-2
CASTDWQGSYNEQFF
TGTGCCAGCACGGATTGGCAGGGGAGTTACAATGAGCAGTTCTTC
>NA|TRBJ2-3|TRBD1|TRBV28
CASSFGQEDETDTQYF
TGTGCCAGCAGTTTCGGACAGGAGGACGAAACAGATACGCAGTATTTT
>NA|TRBJ2-1|NA|TRBV4-3
CASSQDRVGGGGDEQFF
TGCGCCAGCAGCCAAGATCGCGTGGGCGGAGGGGGCGATGAGCAGTTCTTC
>NA|TRBJ2-3|NA|TRBV12-1
CASSFDSQVLREGPHTQYF
TGTGCCAGCAGCTTTGATTCGCAGGTTCTGCGGGAGGGCCCACATACGCAGTATTTT
>NA|TRBJ2-3|TRBD2|TRBV4-1
CASSQDRLADTDTQYF
TGCGCCAGCAGCCAAGATCGGCTAGCGGACACAGATACGCAGTATTTT
>NA|TRBJ2-7|TRBD1|TRBV4-1
CASSQLDRGLSYEQYF
TGCGCCAGCAGCCAACTCGACAGGGGTCTGTCCTACGAGCAGTACTTC
>NA|TRBJ2-5|NA|TRBV18
CASFSPRVDTGTQYF
TGTGCCAGCTTCTCCCCAAGAGTCGACACTGGGACCCAGTACTTC
>once|TRBJ1-5|NA|TRBV6-5
CASSFGQHNQPQHF
TGTGCCAGCAGTTTTGGACAGCACAATCAGCCCCAGCATTTT
>NA|TRBJ2-1|TRBD2|TRBV7-3
CASSSTGGEVEQFF
TGTGCCAGCAGCTCCACGGGAGGAGAGGTTGAGCAGTTCTTC
>NA|TRBJ2-1|NA|TRBV4-1
CASSPGGEIHEQFF
TGCGCCAGCAGCCCGGGCGGGGAGATCCATGAGCAGTTCTTC
>NA|TRBJ1-1|NA|TRBV14
CASSQEQWGFAEAFF
TGTGCCAGCAGCCAAGAGCAATGGGGCTTCGCTGAAGCTTTCTTT
>NA|TRBJ1-2|TRBD1|TRBV4-3
CASSPEGGSGYTF
TGCGCCAGCAGCCCAGAAGGGGGCTCTGGCTACACCTTC
>NA|TRBJ2-7|NA|TRBV7-9
CASSLAYGTYEQYF
TGTGCCAGCAGCTTAGCCTACGGGACCTACGAGCAGTACTTC
>NA|TRBJ1-1|TRBD1|TRBV27
CASSLSGTAFEAFF
TGTGCCAGCAGTTTATCGGGGACAGCCTTTGAAGCTTTCTTT
>NA|TRBJ2-5|NA|TRBV28
CASLGSEYQETQYF
TGTGCCAGCCTTGGTAGCGAGTACCAAGAGACCCAGTACTTC
>NA|TRBJ2-7|NA|TRBV10-1
CASSDGWSYEQYF
TGCGCCAGCAGTGACGGATGGTCCTACGAGCAGTACTTC
>NA|TRBJ2-4|NA|TRBV19
CASSAWGIGGDIQYF
TGTGCCAGTAGTGCTTGGGGGATCGGAGGTGACATTCAGTACTTC
>few|TRBJ1-5|TRBD1|TRBV28
CASSWGQGHQPQHF
TGTGCCAGCAGTTGGGGACAGGGACATCAGCCCCAGCATTTT
>NA|TRBJ2-1|NA|TRBV9
CASSVVDGTSAYNEQFF
TGTGCCAGCAGCGTAGTTGATGGGACATCGGCCTACAATGAGCAGTTCTTC
>NA|TRBJ2-7|TRBD1|TRBV28
CASSPIGTGEEQYF
TGTGCCAGCAGCCCGATCGGGACAGGGGAAGAGCAGTACTTC
>NA|TRBJ1-1|NA|TRBV7-9
CASSLATIRTEAFF
TGTGCCAGCAGCTTAGCGACCATAAGGACTGAAGCTTTCTTT
>NA|TRBJ2-1|TRBD2|TRBV7-9
CASSRTSGGPEGSYNEQFF
TGTGCCAGCAGCAGAACTAGCGGGGGACCCGAGGGGTCCTACAATGAGCAGTTCTTC
>few|TRBJ1-5|TRBD1|TRBV27
CASSSGDSLRPQHF
TGTGCCAGCAGTTCCGGGGACAGCTTAAGGCCCCAGCATTTT
>NA|TRBJ2-3|NA|TRBV7-2
CASSPYVDTQYF
TGTGCCAGCAGCCCGTACGTCGATACGCAGTATTTT
>NA|TRBJ1-5|TRBD1|TRBV30
CAWSMGQGDQPQHF
TGTGCCTGGAGTATGGGACAGGGAGATCAGCCCCAGCATTTT
>once|TRBJ2-7|NA|TRBV5-6
CASSSDTIREWSYEQYF
TGTGCCAGCAGCTCAGATACAATTAGGGAGTGGTCATACGAGCAGTACTTC
>NA|TRBJ2-1|TRBD2|TRBV7-9
CASSSPTSGSMYNEQFF
TGTGCCAGCAGCTCGCCGACTAGCGGGAGTATGTACAATGAGCAGTTCTTC
>NA|TRBJ2-7|NA|TRBV13
CASSADGLLAYEQYF
TGTGCCAGCAGCGCGGACGGGCTCCTCGCCTACGAGCAGTACTTC
>once|TRBJ2-7|NA|TRBV7-9
CASSLVGQPYEQYF
TGTGCCAGCAGCTTAGTAGGACAGCCCTACGAGCAGTACTTC
>NA|TRBJ2-7|TRBD2|TRBV11-2
CASSYRTSGNYEQYF
TGTGCCAGCAGCTACAGGACTAGCGGAAACTACGAGCAGTACTTC
>NA|TRBJ1-2|TRBD1|TRBV9
CASSVEGTAFYGYTF
TGTGCCAGCAGCGTAGAAGGGACAGCATTCTATGGCTACACCTTC
>once|TRBJ1-2|NA|TRBV19
CASSIAPGVNYGYTF
TGTGCCAGTAGTATAGCCCCAGGGGTTAACTATGGCTACACCTTC
>NA|TRBJ2-7|TRBD1|TRBV4-3
CASSQGRQGAYEQYF
TGCGCCAGCAGCCAAGGGAGACAGGGGGCCTACGAGCAGTACTTC
>once|TRBJ2-7|NA|TRBV14
CASSHYTGSYEQYF
TGTGCCAGCAGCCATTACACAGGATCCTACGAGCAGTACTTC
>once|TRBJ2-5|NA|TRBV1
CTSSQETLTLGLARETQYF
TGCACCAGCAGCCAAGAGACCCTCACGTTGGGTCTAGCGAGGGAGACCCAGTACTTC
>NA|TRBJ2-7|NA|TRBV2
CASSEAWGKGHEQYF
TGTGCCAGCAGTGAAGCCTGGGGAAAGGGACACGAGCAGTACTTC
>NA|TRBJ2-7|TRBD2|TRBV19
CASSTPLGLAAYEQYF
TGTGCCAGTTCGACTCCTCTAGGACTAGCAGCCTACGAGCAGTACTTC
>NA|TRBJ2-7|NA|TRBV5-6
CASSLGDGTSYEQYF
TGTGCCAGCAGCTTGGGGGACGGCACCTCCTACGAGCAGTACTTC
>NA|TRBJ2-4|NA|TRBV11-2
CASSPGNIQYF
TGTGCCAGCAGCCCCGGGAACATTCAGTACTTC
>once|TRBJ2-1|TRBD2|TRBV5-8
CASSFGTSGYNEQFF
TGTGCCAGCAGCTTTGGGACTAGCGGATACAATGAGCAGTTCTTC
>NA|TRBJ2-7|NA|TRBV7-9
CASRSDRDKGEQYF
TGTGCCAGCAGAAGTGATAGGGACAAGGGCGAGCAGTACTTC
>NA|TRBJ2-1|TRBD1|TRBV27
CASSLSPGGNEQFF
TGTGCCAGCAGTTTGTCACCAGGGGGCAATGAGCAGTTCTTC
>NA|TRBJ2-3|TRBD2|TRBV7-3
CASSTKHRGLAGEGTDTQYF
TGTGCCAGCAGCACCAAGCATAGGGGACTAGCGGGAGAGGGTACAGATACGCAGTATTTT